The 9 T cell receptor beta chains in this list originate from one sample, sequenced in a study of T-cell reconstitution after alpha-beta-depleted transplantation in children. The TCRbeta library was prepared with unique molecular identifiers. TCRdb reprocessed the PCR reads with MiXCR, giving one entry per CDR3 protein. The table has about 980,000 distinct CDR3 sequences, under 30% seen once. Sequenced material: PBMCs, mostly from graft donor cells, taken 360 days after TCRalphabeta/CD19-depleted stem cell transplant. The source of these receptors is a boy under three years old who had a stem cell transplant for SCID, so the T cells may come from the graft donor.

Only a few counts were recorded for this clonotype. The chain recombines TRBV7-8 with TRBJ2-1; 8 bases match TRBD1. Trimming took 2 bases from V and 8 from J; bases not matched to a gene: 8. CDR3 length equals 15 residues. Germline-derived CDR1 and CDR2 are SGHVS and FQNEAQ. In nucleotides, the CDR3 is TGTGCCAGCAGCTTACAGGGGGCCAATAGGCATGAGCAGTTCTTC. Residues: CASSLQGANRHEQFF.

A few counts support this clonotype. The V gene is TRBV11-1, the J gene TRBJ1-3; D remains ambiguous. Trimming pared 0 bases from V and 0 bases from J, leaving 15 bases between. Germline CDR1 SGHAT, CDR2 FQDESV (reference sequence). CDR3 length: 18 residues. CDR3 amino acids: CASSLAAGDLRSGNTIYF. The CDR3 DNA reads TGTGCCAGCAGCTTAGCGGCAGGTGACCTACGCTCTGGAAACACCATATATTTT.

This clonotype has only a few counts. The V gene is TRBV12-3 or TRBV12-4, the J gene TRBJ1-3; no reliable D call. CDR3 length: 17 residues. The V gene lost 3 bases and the J gene lost 0 bases, with 15 bases spanning the gap. Written as DNA, the CDR3 is TGTGCCAGCAGTTTTAAGGGATGGAGTGTCTCTGGAAACACCATATATTTT. It yields the protein CASSFKGWSVSGNTIYF.

The J gene is TRBJ2-3, the V gene TRBV12-3 or TRBV12-4; 7 bases line up with TRBD1. The CDR3 runs to 16 residues. V shed 6 bases, J shed 0 bases, and the junction held 9 bases outside the gene matches. CDR3 amino acids: CASRTQGQTSTDTQYF. In DNA form, the CDR3 reads TGTGCCAGCAGGACCCAGGGACAGACTAGCACAGATACGCAGTATTTT.

The chain joins TRBV6-5 to TRBJ2-3; TRBD2 agrees at 7 bases. V gave up 0 bases and J gave up 2 bases; unmatched junction bases: 5. The CDR3 loop spans 16 amino acids. Per germline, CDR1 MNHEY and CDR2 SVGAGI. The CDR3 sequence: CASSYSWGGPTDTQYF. CDR3 sequence (DNA): TGTGCCAGCAGTTACTCGTGGGGAGGGCCCACAGATACGCAGTATTTT.

J is TRBJ2-7 and V is TRBV5-1; 10 bases align to TRBD2. Germline V gene sequence: CDR1 SGHRS, CDR2 YFSETQ. V lost 4 bases to trimming and J lost 4 bases; unmatched junction nucleotides: 8. The CDR3 spans 15 residues. The DNA of the CDR3 is TGCGCCAGCAGCCCCTCGGGACTAGCGCGGTACGAGCAGTACTTC. Protein product: CASSPSGLARYEQYF.

In this sample, this clonotype turned up a few times. The V call is TRBV6-5, the J call TRBJ2-5; no reliable D call. V lost 2 bases and J 5 bases, leaving 15 bases between the germline ends. Germline V gene data show CDR1 as MNHEY and CDR2 as SVGAGI. CDR3 size: 15 residues. In DNA, the CDR3 is TGTGCCAGCAGTTACCCCGACCTGATAGGGGAGACCCAGTACTTC. It codes for CASSYPDLIGETQYF.

The chain couples TRBV12-3 or TRBV12-4 to TRBJ2-1; 7 bases fit TRBD2. The CDR3 is 13 amino acids. J was trimmed by 5 bases and V by 6 bases; bases with no gene match: 4. The CDR3 region is CASSLAENNEQFF. CDR3 nucleotides: TGTGCCAGCAGCCTAGCGGAAAACAATGAGCAGTTCTTC.

The CDR3 region has the DNA TGTGCCAGCCGTTACAGGGGAGCCAAAAACATTCAGTACTTC. Amino acids: CASRYRGAKNIQYF. This chain uses TRBV13 with TRBJ2-4, with 7 bases lining up with TRBD1. Trimming at V came to 8 bases and at J to 0 bases, leaving 4 bases not matched to a gene. The CDR3 is 14 amino acids. Per the germline V gene, CDR1 is PRHDT and CDR2 is FYEKMQ (reference sequence).